The next 22 T cell receptor beta chains were all read from a single sample in a study of human T cells and chemical hapten exposure. Time point given: patch test 1, 2 weeks after DPC sensitization. The sample's treatment: therapeutic diphenylcyclopropenone sensitization with weekly scalp DPC. TCRdb redid the calling of the RACE reads with MiXCR, one entry per CDR3 protein. Of around 120,000 distinct CDR3 sequences in the sample, 9% to 14% were seen once. The specimen comprised whole blood, sampled in connection with sensitization to the hapten diphenylcyclopropenone (DPC). The receptors derive from a woman aged 45-65 years with alopecia areata. Some clones in this sample may be carry-over from other donors' samples.

This clonotype was counted ten times or more. The chain carries TRBV12-3 or TRBV12-4 and TRBJ2-5; tentatively, D is TRBD1 (5 bases). V was shortened by 5 bases and J by 3 bases, with 7 bases between the two germline ends. The CDR3 consists of 12 residues. DNA for the CDR3: TGTGCCAGCAGTCAAGGGGAAGAGACCCAGTACTTC. This translates into CASSQGEETQYF.

The chain recombines TRBV11-2 with TRBJ1-1; tentatively, D is TRBD1 (5 bases). Between the trimmed V and J ends, which lost 1 base and 10 bases, there was a span of 13 bases. The germline V gene has CDR1 SGHAT and CDR2 FQNNGV. The CDR3 contains 13 residues. The CDR3 reads CASSLAQTGPAFF. CDR3 in DNA: TGTGCCAGCAGCTTAGCACAAACGGGGCCAGCTTTCTTT.

V and J are TRBV29-1 and TRBJ2-2; D unresolved. The germline V and J ends were trimmed by 6 bases and 7 bases, with 12 bases remaining between them. The CDR3 is 12 residues long. Germline CDR1 reads SQVTM; CDR2 reads ANQGSEA. The CDR3 DNA follows: TGCAGCGTGTTGCCCGGAATCGGGGAGCTGTTTTTT. Residues: CSVLPGIGELFF.

With regard to this clonotype: A clone one base away is much larger, so this may be a read error. V usage is TRBV20-1 and J usage is TRBJ2-5; TRBD1 matches at 12 bases. V was pared by 8 bases and J by 4 bases, with 11 bases of the junction left unmatched. CDR3 size: 15 residues. Germline V gives CDR1 DFQATT, CDR2 SNEGSKA (reference sequence). The CDR3 region is CSPKPGQGARETQYF. Written as DNA, the CDR3 is TGCAGTCCTAAACCGGGACAGGGGGCGCGAGAGACCCAGTACTTC.

The chain combines TRBV20-1 with TRBJ2-7; D unclear. The CDR3 extends over 12 amino acids. From germline, CDR1 is DFQATT and CDR2 SNEGSKA (reference sequence). Trimming stripped 1 base from V and 2 bases from J, with 6 bases between. The CDR3 sequence: CSARAPTYEQYF. CDR3 DNA: TGCAGTGCTAGAGCACCTACCTACGAGCAGTACTTC.

A few counts support this clonotype. The chain couples TRBV7-2 to TRBJ2-2; 10 nucleotides line up with TRBD1. The CDR3 has 15 amino acids. CDR1 is SGHTA, CDR2 FQGNSA, per germline. The V segment lost 3 bases and the J segment 2 bases; nucleotides outside the gene matches: 0. The CDR3 protein is CASSLTGGNTGELFF. The CDR3 DNA reads TGTGCCAGCAGCTTGACAGGGGGCAACACCGGGGAGCTGTTTTTT.

The gene calls are TRBV4-2 and TRBJ2-1; D not certain. Germline V gene sequence: CDR1 LGHNA, CDR2 YNFKEQ. This CDR3 contains 16 residues. With 2 bases removed from V and 3 bases from J, the gap between germline ends came to 14 bases. This chain's CDR3 is CASSQTIQPRYNEQFF. CDR3 bases: TGTGCCAGCAGCCAAACTATACAGCCACGCTACAATGAGCAGTTCTTC.

This clonotype was counted between two and nine times. This chain uses TRBV10-2 with TRBJ1-1; D gene unclear. The CDR3 has 13 amino acids. Trimming cost V 0 bases and J 5 bases, with 7 bases left between them. Looked up from germline, CDR1 is WSHSY and CDR2 is SAAADI. The CDR3 DNA reads as TGCGCCAGCAGTGAGTCCGAAGGGACTGAAGCTTTCTTT. Translated, it gives CASSESEGTEAFF.

V and J are TRBV6-2 or TRBV6-3 and TRBJ1-1; D is perhaps TRBD1 (5 bases). Looked up from germline, CDR1 is MNHEY and CDR2 is SVGEGT. Trimming pared 6 bases from V and 8 bases from J, leaving 13 bases between. The CDR3 sequence is 12 residues long. CDR3 residues: CASRFGGPEAFF. Here the CDR3 DNA reads TGTGCCAGCAGGTTTGGGGGACCCGAAGCTTTCTTT.

The rearrangement uses TRBV12-3 or TRBV12-4 and TRBJ2-5; D is possibly TRBD1 or TRBD2 (5 bases each). Trimming took 2 bases from V and 6 from J, leaving 16 bases between them. The CDR3 runs 15 residues. CDR3 in DNA: TGTGCCAGCAGTTTACTGGCCAGGGAGAAAAAGACCCAGTACTTC. Protein sequence: CASSLLAREKKTQYF.

In its sample, this clonotype was seen many times. The chain employs TRBV28 and TRBJ2-7, with 7 positions matching TRBD1. The V segment lost 6 bases and the J segment 6 bases; nucleotides outside the gene matches: 5. The germline V gene encodes CDR1 MDHEN and CDR2 SYDVKM. The CDR3 totals 12 residues. CDR3 loop: CASSETGTEQYF. CDR3 in DNA: TGTGCCAGCAGCGAGACAGGGACCGAGCAGTACTTC.

This clonotype was detected ten times or more. This chain uses TRBV6-6 with TRBJ1-1; D possibly corresponds to TRBD1 (5 bases). This CDR3 has 13 amino acids. Germline CDR1 and CDR2: MNHNY and SVGAGI (reference sequence). V gave up 4 bases and J gave up 1 base, with 7 bases separating them. Here the CDR3 reads CASSFRGNTEAFF. CDR3 nucleotide sequence: TGTGCCAGCAGTTTTAGGGGGAACACTGAAGCTTTCTTT.

This chain joins TRBV7-9 and TRBJ1-6, with unresolved D. CDR1 is SEHNR and CDR2 is FQNEAQ in the germline V gene (reference sequence). The CDR3 is made up of 13 amino acids. V lost 10 bases to trimming and J lost 7 bases, with 14 bases between them. The CDR3 sequence is CATSLGGNSPLHF. The CDR3 DNA sequence: TGTGCCACCTCCCTGGGAGGGAATTCACCCCTCCACTTT.

The gene calls are TRBV9 and TRBJ2-5, with D uncertain. Between the trimmed V and J ends, which lost 3 bases and 3 bases, there was a span of 15 bases. CDR3 length: 15 residues. CDR1 SGDLS and CDR2 YYNGEE come from the germline V gene. The CDR3 loop is CASSDDLSPKETQYF. CDR3 nucleotide sequence: TGTGCCAGCAGCGACGACTTAAGCCCCAAAGAGACCCAGTACTTC.

In this sample, this clonotype turned up many times. The chain joins TRBV6-2 or TRBV6-3 to TRBJ1-2; TRBD1 matches 9 bases. Per germline, CDR1 MNHEY and CDR2 SVGEGT. J lost 4 bases, V lost 8 bases, and 11 bases had no gene match. The CDR3 has 15 residues. The CDR3 protein is CASARPGQGLYGYTF. The CDR3 bases are TGTGCCAGCGCTCGTCCGGGACAGGGACTCTATGGCTACACCTTC.

This chain connects TRBV7-7 to TRBJ2-1; 10 bases align to TRBD2. Germline trimming cut 5 bases from V and 3 bases from J; bases unmatched to any gene: 4. Germline CDR1 SSHAT, CDR2 FNYEAQ (reference sequence). This CDR3 comprises 15 residues. CDR3: CASSPGTSDYNEQFF. The CDR3 DNA follows: TGTGCCAGCAGCCCCGGGACTAGCGACTACAATGAGCAGTTCTTC.

J is TRBJ2-5 and V is TRBV29-1, with a possible D match to TRBD2 (5 bases). In germline, CDR1 is SQVTM, CDR2 ANQGSEA. The CDR3 consists of 9 residues. Trimming pared 7 bases from V and 5 bases from J, leaving 5 bases between. In nucleotides, the CDR3 is TGCAGCGCGGGGGAGACCCAGTACTTC. Translating it yields CSAGETQYF.

This clonotype came up a few times. J is TRBJ2-1 and V is TRBV5-4; TRBD2 aligns across 8 bases. Germline loops: CDR1 SGHNT, CDR2 YYREEE (reference sequence). J gave up 1 base and V 4 bases, and 10 bases lay outside the gene matches. The CDR3 is 17 amino acids. The CDR3 DNA reads TGTGCCAGCAGCCCTATCCGGGCGGGAGGTTCCTACAATGAGCAGTTCTTC. Amino acid sequence: CASSPIRAGGSYNEQFF.

This sequence joins TRBV5-1 and TRBJ2-3; 8 positions agree with TRBD1. From germline, CDR1 is SGHRS and CDR2 YFSETQ. The trim removed 4 bases at V and 4 bases at J, leaving 20 bases unmatched. The CDR3 covers 19 residues. In nucleotides, the CDR3 is TGCGCCAGCAGCCACGGACAGGGATCTGTCCCCACCGAGGCAGATACGCAGTATTTT. It encodes CASSHGQGSVPTEADTQYF.

This clonotype appeared many times. CDR3 sequence reads: CASSPRQGIGNQPQHF. The DNA for the CDR3 is TGTGCCAGCTCACCACGACAGGGTATCGGCAATCAGCCCCAGCATTTT. The chain has TRBV18 and TRBJ1-5, with TRBD1 matching over 7 bases. The CDR3 length is 16 residues. The V and J ends lost 1 base and 2 bases, in that order; junction bases with no gene match: 5. Germline assignment: CDR1 KGHSH and CDR2 LQKENI.

Many counts were recorded for this clonotype. The CDR3 loop reads CSVEKDRVSDEQYF. CDR3 DNA: TGCAGCGTTGAAAAAGACAGGGTGTCCGACGAGCAGTACTTC. The chain has TRBV29-1 and TRBJ2-7; 7 bases are a match to TRBD1. CDR1 is SQVTM, CDR2 ANQGSEA, per germline. The ends lost 2 bases at V and 5 bases at J; junction bases unmatched: 9. This CDR3 comprises 14 residues.

The chain carries TRBV7-2 and TRBJ2-7; TRBD2 might be the D (5 bases). In germline, CDR1 is SGHTA, CDR2 FQGNSA. With 2 bases removed from V and 6 bases from J, the gap between germline ends came to 17 bases. There are 15 residues in the CDR3. The CDR3 region is CASSLWASGSGEQYF. CDR3 bases: TGTGCCAGCAGCTTATGGGCCAGCGGTTCGGGCGAGCAGTACTTC.